A selection of T cell receptor beta chains follows, all from one sample in a study of blood T cell repertoires in COVID-19. The assay was immunoSEQ multiplex PCR, and TCRdb's table has in-frame clones only and misses some. The sample includes about 360,000 clones, about four fifths of them seen just once. What was sequenced was peripheral blood. Receptor source: a man younger than 40 with active or convalescent COVID-19. The CDR3 runs from the conserved cysteine through the conserved F or W. Fields, in order: clone size, V gene, J gene, D gene, CDR3 protein, CDR3 DNA. A D gene is named only where the DNA matches it firmly. A clone size is listed for some rows: how often the clone was seen (once, few, many), or a class if it is expanded.

clone_size: NA
v_call: TRBV11-3
j_call: TRBJ2-4
d_call: NA
cdr3_aa: CASSPGTARGNIQYF
cdr3_nt: TGTGCCAGCAGCCCGGGGACTGCCCGGGGGAACATTCAGTACTTC

clone_size: NA
v_call: TRBV9
j_call: TRBJ2-5
d_call: NA
cdr3_aa: CASSVGRSQETQYF
cdr3_nt: TGTGCCAGCAGCGTAGGGCGGTCCCAAGAGACCCAGTACTTC

clone_size: NA
v_call: TRBV19
j_call: TRBJ2-3
d_call: TRBD2
cdr3_aa: CASSSGRELTDTQYF
cdr3_nt: TGTGCCAGTAGTAGCGGGAGGGAGCTCACAGATACGCAGTATTTT

clone_size: NA
v_call: TRBV7-2
j_call: TRBJ2-2
d_call: TRBD1
cdr3_aa: CASSFHRGQGTGELFF
cdr3_nt: TGTGCCAGCAGCTTCCACAGGGGCCAAGGGACCGGGGAGCTGTTTTTT

clone_size: NA
v_call: TRBV19
j_call: TRBJ2-7
d_call: TRBD1
cdr3_aa: CASSTSTGGQTYEQYF
cdr3_nt: TGTGCCAGTAGTACCTCCACAGGGGGCCAAACCTACGAGCAGTACTTC

clone_size: few
v_call: TRBV12-3/TRBV12-4
j_call: TRBJ2-3
d_call: NA
cdr3_aa: CASSFMDTQYF
cdr3_nt: TGTGCCAGCAGTTTTATGGATACGCAGTATTTT

clone_size: NA
v_call: TRBV27
j_call: TRBJ2-2
d_call: TRBD2
cdr3_aa: CASSNTSGRAVTGELFF
cdr3_nt: TGTGCCAGCAGTAACACTAGCGGGAGGGCCGTTACCGGGGAGCTGTTTTTT

clone_size: NA
v_call: TRBV21-1
j_call: TRBJ1-2
d_call: NA
cdr3_aa: CASSKGAHGYTF
cdr3_nt: TGTGCCAGCAGCAAAGGGGCCCATGGCTACACCTTC

clone_size: NA
v_call: TRBV4-1
j_call: TRBJ1-5
d_call: NA
cdr3_aa: CASSQGDRGSNQPQHF
cdr3_nt: TGCGCCAGCAGCCAAGGTGATAGGGGAAGCAATCAGCCCCAGCATTTT

clone_size: NA
v_call: TRBV18
j_call: TRBJ2-2
d_call: TRBD1
cdr3_aa: CASSPLAQGATGELFF
cdr3_nt: TGTGCCAGCTCACCATTGGCACAGGGGGCCACCGGGGAGCTGTTTTTT